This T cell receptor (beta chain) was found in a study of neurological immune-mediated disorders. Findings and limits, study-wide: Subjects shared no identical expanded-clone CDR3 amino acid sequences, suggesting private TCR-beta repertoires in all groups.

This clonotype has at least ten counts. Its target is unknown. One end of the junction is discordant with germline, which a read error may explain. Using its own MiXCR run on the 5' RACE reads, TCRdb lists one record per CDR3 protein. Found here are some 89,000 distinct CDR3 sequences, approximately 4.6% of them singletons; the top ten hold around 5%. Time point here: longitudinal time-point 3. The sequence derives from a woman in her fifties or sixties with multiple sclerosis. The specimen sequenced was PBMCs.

Here the CDR3 reads CASSLVRGQVDF. CDR3 DNA: TGTGCCAGCAGCTTAGTTAGGGGACAGGTAGACTTC. The rearrangement joins TRBV7-8 to TRBJ2-7; TRBD1 agrees at 8 bases. CDR3 size: 12 residues. Germline-derived CDR1 and CDR2 are SGHVS and FQNEAQ.